This T cell receptor (beta chain) stems from a study of regulatory T cells in long-lasting Graves disease. On this clonotype itself: What it binds is not known. Since a much larger clone is just one base distant, this may be a read error.

General study points: Persistent disease was associated with favored TRBV28 usage and with favored use of TRBJ1-2 and TRBJ2-5.

iRepertoire HTBI primers and Arm-PCR of CDR3 regions built TCR beta libraries. Each CDR3 protein gets one entry after TCRdb re-called the multiplex PCR reads with MiXCR. The table shows about 350,000 distinct CDR3 sequences, with about 17% occurring only once. The V and J ends lost 4 bases and 0 bases respectively, with 9 bases between them. Germline CDR1 is SGHTA and CDR2 is FQGNSA. The CDR3 is 14 amino acids. The time point denotes: newly diagnosed GD, antithyroid drugs for less than 3 months. RNA isolated from PBMCs was used to make the TCR library. This sample was also put to use in a study of T cells in Graves' hyperthyroidism and ophthalmopathy. From that study: An absence of ophthalmopathy progression within 18 months meant stable Graves' hyperthyroidism.

The receptor comes from a woman under 30 with Graves disease. The chain combines TRBV7-2 with TRBJ1-1; D gene ambiguous. This specimen consisted of peripheral blood mononuclear cells (PBMCs), obtained at new diagnosis, from a patient treated with antithyroid drugs. The DNA for the CDR3 is TGTGCCAGCAGCTCGCAGAAACTGAACACTGAAGCTTTCTTT. It yields the protein CASSSQKLNTEAFF.